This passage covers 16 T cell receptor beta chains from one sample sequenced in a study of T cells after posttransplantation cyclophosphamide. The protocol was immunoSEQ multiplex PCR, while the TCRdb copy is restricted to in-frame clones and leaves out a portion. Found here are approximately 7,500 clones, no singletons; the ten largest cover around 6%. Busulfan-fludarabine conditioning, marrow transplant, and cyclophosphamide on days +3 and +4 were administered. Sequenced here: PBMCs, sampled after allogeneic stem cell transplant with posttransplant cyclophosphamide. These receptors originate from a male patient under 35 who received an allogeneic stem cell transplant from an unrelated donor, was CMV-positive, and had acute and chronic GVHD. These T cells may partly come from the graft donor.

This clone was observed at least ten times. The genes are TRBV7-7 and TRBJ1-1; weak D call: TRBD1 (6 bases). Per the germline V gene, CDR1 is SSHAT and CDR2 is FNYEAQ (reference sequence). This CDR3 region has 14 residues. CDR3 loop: CASLRGGQFTEAFF. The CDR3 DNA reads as TGTGCTAGCCTCCGGGGGGGACAATTCACTGAAGCTTTCTTT.

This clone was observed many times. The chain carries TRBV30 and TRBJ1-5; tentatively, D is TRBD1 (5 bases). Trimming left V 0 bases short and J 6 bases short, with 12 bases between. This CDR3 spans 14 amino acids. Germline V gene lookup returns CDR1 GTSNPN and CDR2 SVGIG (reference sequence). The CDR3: CAWSVAGNPQPQHF. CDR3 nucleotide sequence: TGTGCCTGGAGTGTGGCAGGGAACCCTCAGCCCCAGCATTTT.

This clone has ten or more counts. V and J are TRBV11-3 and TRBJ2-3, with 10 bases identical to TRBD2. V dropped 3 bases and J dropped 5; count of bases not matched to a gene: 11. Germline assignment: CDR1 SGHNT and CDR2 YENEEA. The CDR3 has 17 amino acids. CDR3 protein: CASSLRGPAGGQDTQYF. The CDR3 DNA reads TGTGCCAGCAGCTTGAGGGGCCCAGCGGGGGGGCAAGATACGCAGTATTTT.

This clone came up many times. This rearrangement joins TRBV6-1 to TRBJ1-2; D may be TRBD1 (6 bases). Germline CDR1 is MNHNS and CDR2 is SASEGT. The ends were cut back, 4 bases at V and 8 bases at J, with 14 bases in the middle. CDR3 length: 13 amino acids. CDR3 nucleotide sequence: TGTGCCAGCAGTGCTCAGGGGTTTGAAGGCTACACCTTC. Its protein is CASSAQGFEGYTF.

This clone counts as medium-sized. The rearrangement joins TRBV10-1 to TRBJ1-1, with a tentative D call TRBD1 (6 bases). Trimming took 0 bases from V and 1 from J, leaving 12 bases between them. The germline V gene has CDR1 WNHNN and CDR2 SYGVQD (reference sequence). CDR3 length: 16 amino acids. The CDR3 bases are TGCGCCAGCAGTGAGTCCACGGGACACCAGAACACTGAAGCTTTCTTT. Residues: CASSESTGHQNTEAFF.

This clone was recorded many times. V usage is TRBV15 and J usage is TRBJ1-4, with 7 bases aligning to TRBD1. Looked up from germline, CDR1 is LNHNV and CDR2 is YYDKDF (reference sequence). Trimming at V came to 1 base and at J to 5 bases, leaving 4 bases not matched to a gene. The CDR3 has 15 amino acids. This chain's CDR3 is CATSRAGQFNEKLFF. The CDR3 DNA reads TGTGCCACCAGCAGAGCGGGACAGTTCAATGAAAAACTGTTTTTT.

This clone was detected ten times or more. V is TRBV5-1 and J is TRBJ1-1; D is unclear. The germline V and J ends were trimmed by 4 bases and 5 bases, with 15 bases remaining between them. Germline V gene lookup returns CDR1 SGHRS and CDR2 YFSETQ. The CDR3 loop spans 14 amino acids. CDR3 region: CASSPFGSGTEAFF. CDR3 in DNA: TGCGCCAGCAGCCCTTTTGGATCGGGTACTGAAGCTTTCTTT.

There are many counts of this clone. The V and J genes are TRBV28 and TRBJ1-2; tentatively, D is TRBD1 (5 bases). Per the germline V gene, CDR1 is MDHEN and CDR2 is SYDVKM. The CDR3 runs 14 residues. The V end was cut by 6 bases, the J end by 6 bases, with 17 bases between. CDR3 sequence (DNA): TGTGCCAGCAGCCGGAGAACAGGATTCGATGGCTACACCTTC. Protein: CASSRRTGFDGYTF.

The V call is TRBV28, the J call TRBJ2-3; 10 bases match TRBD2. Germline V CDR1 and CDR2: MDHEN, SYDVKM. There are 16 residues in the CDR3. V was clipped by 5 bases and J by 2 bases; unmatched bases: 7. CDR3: CASSIRTSGYTDTQYF. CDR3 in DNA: TGTGCCAGCAGTATCCGGACTAGCGGATACACAGATACGCAGTATTTT.

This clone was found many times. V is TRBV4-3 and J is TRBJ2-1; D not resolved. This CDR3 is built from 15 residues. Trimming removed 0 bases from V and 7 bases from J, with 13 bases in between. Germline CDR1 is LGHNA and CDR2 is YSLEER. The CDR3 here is CASSQEGYSLNEQFF. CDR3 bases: TGCGCCAGCAGCCAAGAGGGCTACAGCTTAAATGAGCAGTTCTTC.

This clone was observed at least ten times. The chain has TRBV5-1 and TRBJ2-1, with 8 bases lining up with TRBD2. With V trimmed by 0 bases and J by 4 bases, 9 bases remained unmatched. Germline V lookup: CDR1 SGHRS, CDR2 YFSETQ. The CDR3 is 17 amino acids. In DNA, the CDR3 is TGCGCCAGCAGCTTGGCACACGGGGGGGCCGGATACAATGAGCAGTTCTTC. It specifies CASSLAHGGAGYNEQFF.

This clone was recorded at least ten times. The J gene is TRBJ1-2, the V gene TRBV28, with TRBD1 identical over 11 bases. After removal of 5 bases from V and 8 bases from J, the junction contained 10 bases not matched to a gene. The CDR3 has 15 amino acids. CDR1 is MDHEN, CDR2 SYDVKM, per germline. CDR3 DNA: TGTGCCAGCAGTCCCTCGGACAGGGGGCGCAAGGGCTACACCTTC. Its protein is CASSPSDRGRKGYTF.

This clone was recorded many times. The CDR3 protein is CASSYAGIGTEAFF. The CDR3 nucleotides read TGTGCCAGCAGTTATGCGGGTATAGGCACTGAAGCTTTCTTT. The chain employs TRBV6-5 and TRBJ1-1, with D unclear. From germline, CDR1 is MNHEY and CDR2 SVGAGI. The CDR3 loop spans 14 amino acids. Trimming cost V 3 bases and J 4 bases, with 12 bases left between them.

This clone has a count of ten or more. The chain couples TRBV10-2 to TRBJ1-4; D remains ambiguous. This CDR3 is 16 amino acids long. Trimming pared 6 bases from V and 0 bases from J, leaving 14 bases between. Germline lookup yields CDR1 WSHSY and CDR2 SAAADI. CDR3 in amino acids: CASRPSGIATNEKLFF. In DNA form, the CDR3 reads TGCGCCAGCAGGCCTTCAGGAATTGCAACTAATGAAAAACTGTTTTTT.

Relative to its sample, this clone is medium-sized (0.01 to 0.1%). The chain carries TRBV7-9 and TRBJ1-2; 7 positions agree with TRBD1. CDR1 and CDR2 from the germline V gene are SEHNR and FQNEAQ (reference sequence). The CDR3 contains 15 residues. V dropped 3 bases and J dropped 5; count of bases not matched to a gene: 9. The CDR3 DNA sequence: TGTGCCAGCAGCTTGGAAAACAGGGGAAGGTATGGCTACACCTTC. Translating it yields CASSLENRGRYGYTF.

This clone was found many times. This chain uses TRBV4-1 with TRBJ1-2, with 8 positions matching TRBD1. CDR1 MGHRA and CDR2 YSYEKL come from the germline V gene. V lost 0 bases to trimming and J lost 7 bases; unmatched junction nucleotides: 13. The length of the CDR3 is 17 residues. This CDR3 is CASSQEGQGAQRRGYTF. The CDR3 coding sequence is TGCGCCAGCAGCCAAGAGGGGCAGGGGGCCCAGCGTCGTGGCTACACCTTC.